A selection of T cell receptor beta chains follows, all from one sample in a study of PD-L1 blockade in urothelial cancer. Method: immunoSEQ multiplex PCR; TCRdb's copy keeps in-frame clones and lacks some. The sample consists of under 70,000 clones, about 81% of them appearing once. The sequenced sample was PBMCs, obtained around atezolizumab (anti-PD-L1) treatment. The origin of the receptors is a man in his 70s with urothelial cancer. Each CDR3 is given with its conserved first and last residue. A D gene is named only where the DNA matches it firmly. Clone size appears in some rows only: once, few, many, or a class for an expanded clone.

CDR3	DNA	length	D	V	J	size
CASSGTDIGQSRANVLTF	TGTGCCAGCAGCGGTACCGATATAGGACAAAGTCGGGCCAACGTCCTGACTTTC	18	-	TRBV12-1	TRBJ2-6	-
CASSQNPRVAGLPDTQYF	TGCGCCAGCAGCCAAAACCCAAGGGTAGCGGGGCTCCCAGATACGCAGTATTTT	18	TRBD2	TRBV4-3	TRBJ2-3	-
CASSVVGGQETQYF	TGTGCCAGCAGCGTCGTAGGGGGCCAAGAGACCCAGTACTTC	14	-	TRBV7-9	TRBJ2-5	-
CASSPFSGSDTGELFF	TGTGCCAGCAGCCCTTTCAGCGGGAGCGACACCGGGGAGCTGTTTTTT	16	TRBD2	TRBV4-2	TRBJ2-2	-
CASSTGQGAITEAFF	TGTGCCAGCAGCACGGGACAGGGGGCCATCACTGAAGCTTTCTTT	15	TRBD1	TRBV7-3	TRBJ1-1	-
CASSLSFPGERAEQYF	TGTGCCAGCAGTTTAAGCTTTCCGGGGGAACGGGCCGAGCAGTACTTC	16	-	TRBV28	TRBJ2-7	-
CASSGVGAQRWTDNEQFF	TGCGCCAGCAGTGGAGTGGGGGCGCAGCGGTGGACGGACAATGAGCAGTTCTTC	18	-	TRBV4-3	TRBJ2-1	-
CASSSQTSSGANTGELFF	TGTGCCAGCAGCTCACAGACTTCTAGCGGAGCTAACACCGGGGAGCTGTTTTTT	18	TRBD2	TRBV7-9	TRBJ2-2	-
CASSQLTGQGKAEAFF	TGTGCCAGCAGCCAATTAACGGGGCAGGGGAAGGCTGAAGCTTTCTTT	16	-	TRBV4-2	TRBJ1-1	-
CASSQDGRGTEDDEAFF	TGTGCCAGCAGCCAAGATGGAAGAGGGACAGAAGACGATGAAGCTTTCTTT	17	TRBD1	TRBV4-2	TRBJ1-1	-
CASRHTGSGTGELFF	TGTGCCAGTAGGCACACAGGGTCGGGCACCGGGGAGCTGTTTTTT	15	-	TRBV19	TRBJ2-2	few
CASSQLLRDRDAPERAFF	TGTGCCAGCAGCCAATTGCTCCGGGACAGGGACGCTCCAGAGAGGGCTTTCTTT	18	TRBD1	TRBV5-6	TRBJ1-1	-
CASSGGGNEQFF	TGTGCCAGCAGTGGAGGGGGCAATGAGCAGTTCTTC	12	-	TRBV2	TRBJ2-1	-
CASSPEGGGQETQYF	TGTGCCAGCAGCCCTGAAGGAGGAGGTCAAGAGACCCAGTACTTC	15	-	TRBV4-2	TRBJ2-5	-
CASRASGNTIYF	TGTGCCAGTCGAGCATCAGGAAACACCATATATTTT	12	-	TRBV19	TRBJ1-3	-
CASSTGQIYEQYF	TGTGCCAGCTCCACGGGACAGATCTACGAGCAGTACTTC	13	TRBD1	TRBV18	TRBJ2-7	-
CASSLLQGLTDTQYF	TGTGCCAGCTCACTACTACAGGGTTTGACAGATACGCAGTATTTT	15	-	TRBV18	TRBJ2-3	-
CSVVGQGLGEQYF	TGCAGCGTTGTGGGACAGGGTCTGGGCGAGCAGTACTTC	13	TRBD1	TRBV29-1	TRBJ2-7	-
CASSLDSQGYTF	TGTGCCAGCAGCTTAGACAGTCAAGGCTACACCTTC	12	-	TRBV7-9	TRBJ1-2	-
CASSLVGLNTGELFF	TGCGCCAGCAGTTTAGTCGGACTAAACACCGGGGAGCTGTTTTTT	15	-	TRBV5-1	TRBJ2-2	-
CASSFDRAYEQYF	TGCGCCAGCAGCTTTGACAGGGCCTACGAGCAGTACTTC	13	TRBD1	TRBV5-1	TRBJ2-7	-
CASSLEGENTEAFF	TGTGCCAGCAGCCTCGAGGGAGAGAACACTGAAGCTTTCTTT	14	-	TRBV9	TRBJ1-1	-
CASSYRLTSEGLVDEQYF	TGTGCCAGCAGTTACCGGCTAACTAGCGAGGGTCTCGTCGACGAGCAGTACTTC	18	TRBD2	TRBV27	TRBJ2-7	few
CASSIGDLPYEQYF	TGTGCCAGTAGTATCGGGGATTTACCCTACGAGCAGTACTTC	14	-	TRBV19	TRBJ2-7	-
CASRERDSGNTIYF	TGTGCCAGCAGAGAGAGGGACTCTGGAAACACCATATATTTT	14	-	TRBV9	TRBJ1-3	-
CASSTSGVADTQYF	TGTGCCAGCAGCACTAGCGGAGTGGCAGATACGCAGTATTTT	14	TRBD2	TRBV7-2	TRBJ2-3	-
CASTYGGGMPQHF	TGTGCCAGCACTTACGGGGGGGGCATGCCCCAGCATTTT	13	-	TRBV7-8	TRBJ1-5	-
CASSPEQGLAAQETQYF	TGCGCCAGCAGCCCCGAGCAGGGACTAGCGGCCCAAGAGACCCAGTACTTC	17	TRBD2	TRBV5-1	TRBJ2-5	-
CASSERDVVGNEQFF	TGTGCCAGCAGTGAGCGGGACGTCGTAGGGAATGAGCAGTTCTTC	15	-	TRBV2	TRBJ2-1	-
CASSLKGSGSYEQFF	TGTGCCAGCAGCTTGAAGGGATCCGGGAGCTATGAGCAGTTCTTC	15	-	TRBV5-6	TRBJ2-1	-
CASTNPVSGESDLPSTDTQYF	TGTGCCAGCACCAATCCAGTAAGCGGAGAGTCAGATTTACCTAGCACAGATACGCAGTATTTT	21	-	TRBV2	TRBJ2-3	once
CASGRGQGREQFF	TGTGCCAGCGGTCGGGGACAGGGCCGCGAGCAGTTCTTC	13	TRBD1	TRBV6-5	TRBJ2-1	-
CASTSSAGGKGEKLFF	TGTGCCAGCACCTCTTCGGCCGGGGGGAAGGGTGAAAAACTGTTTTTT	16	-	TRBV18	TRBJ1-4	-
CASNLPGLSSTDTQYF	TGTGCCAGCAACCTACCGGGACTATCAAGCACAGATACGCAGTATTTT	16	TRBD2	TRBV2	TRBJ2-3	-
CASSEVTGNLGTEAFF	TGTGCCAGCAGTGAGGTAACAGGGAACTTGGGCACTGAAGCTTTCTTT	16	-	TRBV28	TRBJ1-1	-
CASAAGGDNEKLFF	TGTGCCAGCGCGGCAGGGGGTGATAATGAAAAACTGTTTTTT	14	TRBD1	TRBV28	TRBJ1-4	-
CASSADRTGDEKLFF	TGTGCCAGCAGCGCTGACCGGACAGGGGATGAAAAACTGTTTTTT	15	TRBD1	TRBV5-6	TRBJ1-4	-
CASGQLNTEAFF	TGTGCCAGCGGACAGTTGAACACTGAAGCTTTCTTT	12	-	TRBV4-2	TRBJ1-1	-
CASSEKTGLEGEAFF	TGTGCCAGCAGTGAGAAGACAGGGCTAGAGGGTGAAGCTTTCTTT	15	TRBD1	TRBV6-7	TRBJ1-1	-
CASSAGGLSEKLFF	TGTGCCAGCTCAGCTGGAGGCTTGAGTGAAAAACTGTTTTTT	14	-	TRBV6-5	TRBJ1-4	-
CASSLLANSYNEQFF	TGTGCCAGCAGTTTACTTGCTAACTCCTACAATGAGCAGTTCTTC	15	-	TRBV27	TRBJ2-1	few
CASSLAQGFAYGYTF	TGTGCCAGCAGCTTAGCTCAGGGTTTCGCCTATGGCTACACCTTC	15	-	TRBV7-9	TRBJ1-2	-
CASSQYPTQGAYNEQFF	TGCGCCAGCAGCCAATATCCCACACAGGGGGCCTACAATGAGCAGTTCTTC	17	TRBD1	TRBV4-3	TRBJ2-1	-
CASSSQGSGYTF	TGTGCCAGCAGCTCACAGGGTTCAGGCTACACCTTC	12	-	TRBV7-2	TRBJ1-2	-
CATSRDVRVPGELFF	TGTGCCACCAGCAGAGATGTTCGGGTACCCGGGGAGCTGTTTTTT	15	-	TRBV15	TRBJ2-2	-
CASSLTGYSNQPQHF	TGTGCCAGCAGCTTGACAGGTTATAGCAATCAGCCCCAGCATTTT	15	-	TRBV5-5	TRBJ1-5	-
CASSLSGLAEDEQYF	TGTGCCAGCAGCCTCTCAGGACTAGCGGAGGACGAGCAGTACTTC	15	TRBD2	TRBV7-9	TRBJ2-7	-
CASSLEVGTGTSNYGYTF	TGTGCCAGCAGCTTAGAAGTCGGGACAGGGACCTCTAACTATGGCTACACCTTC	18	TRBD1	TRBV7-9	TRBJ1-2	-
CASSTSGTGASNQPQHF	TGTGCCAGCAGCACCTCCGGGACAGGGGCTAGCAATCAGCCCCAGCATTTT	17	-	TRBV21-1	TRBJ1-5	once
CASSPGGSSNNEQFF	TGTGCCAGCAGCCCGGGAGGCTCCTCAAACAATGAGCAGTTCTTC	15	TRBD2	TRBV5-4	TRBJ2-1	-
CATSRGAGDGYTF	TGTGCCACCAGCAGAGGTGCAGGCGATGGCTACACCTTC	13	-	TRBV15	TRBJ1-2	-
CASSYPSSGTDTQYF	TGTGCCAGCAGTTACCCCTCAAGCGGGACAGATACGCAGTATTTT	15	-	TRBV6-6	TRBJ2-3	-
CASSLSGSKGITGELFF	TGTGCCAGCAGCCTTAGCGGGAGTAAAGGCATCACCGGGGAGCTGTTTTTT	17	TRBD2	TRBV7-3	TRBJ2-2	-